This T cell receptor (beta chain) was obtained from a study of Graves' ophthalmopathy and Graves' hyperthyroidism. The germline gives CDR1 SEHNR, CDR2 FQNEAQ (reference sequence). The CDR3 covers 14 residues. V was shortened by 3 bases and J by 6 bases, with 14 bases between the two germline ends. At least ten counts were recorded for this clonotype. Its specificity is not known. Study-wide results and limits: Detected in blood as well were most expanded thyroid clonotypes with frequency above 0.001. With a specificity of around 72% and a sensitivity of 70% to 71%, the model predicted ophthalmopathy progression.

Amplifying from RNA transcripts, the study obtained TCR beta CDR3 regions. Amplification began with first-round RT-PCR using HTBI primers, then second-round multiplex PCR was performed. TCRdb reanalysed the multiplex PCR reads using MiXCR and keeps one entry per CDR3 protein. Of approximately 330,000 distinct CDR3 sequences listed, 15% to 20% were seen once; the top ten hold roughly an eighth. This chain connects TRBV7-9 to TRBJ1-1; D might be TRBD1 (6 bases). The receptor was isolated from an adult man with Graves' ophthalmopathy. Specimen: peripheral blood. This chain's CDR3 is CASSFAGALAEAFF. Here the CDR3 DNA reads TGTGCCAGCAGCTTCGCAGGGGCGTTGGCTGAAGCTTTCTTT.